A selection of T cell receptor beta chains follows, all from one sample in a study of beta chain features in type 1 diabetes. TCRdb's table, derived via immunoSEQ multiplex PCR, lists solely in-frame clones and lacks some. This table holds almost 350,000 clones, less than 20% found once. The material sequenced was naive CD4+ T cells from blood. The receptors shown here come from a woman aged 18-29 years in good health. Each CDR3 is given without its conserved first and last residue. Each record gives: D gene, CDR3 length, V gene, J gene, CDR3 protein. The D gene is left open where the match is weak.

NA,15,TRBV7-9,TRBJ1-1,ASSLSGRGASGTEAF
NA,15,TRBV10-3,TRBJ2-3,AISESDTSRFTDTQY
NA,11,TRBV29-1,TRBJ2-1,SAEGNSYNEQF
NA,13,TRBV5-1,TRBJ1-5,ASSLEGNSNQPQH
TRBD2,14,TRBV11-2,TRBJ2-7,ASSVTSGSSSYEQY
NA,12,TRBV15,TRBJ2-5,ATSRDVAAETQY
NA,10,TRBV7-2,TRBJ2-5,ASRTGLGTQY
TRBD1,13,TRBV28,TRBJ2-1,ASSTTGGSYNEQF
NA,11,TRBV9,TRBJ2-3,ASIPLGTDTQY
NA,11,TRBV6-5,TRBJ1-2,ASSYDTGTGYT
NA,13,TRBV5-4,TRBJ2-4,ASSSTRTAKNIQY
NA,11,TRBV30,TRBJ1-3,AWSVAGGNTIY
NA,13,TRBV30,TRBJ1-1,AWSMSGTENTEAF
NA,11,TRBV6-5,TRBJ2-7,ASSYRTDYEQY
NA,12,TRBV29-1,TRBJ1-2,SVGGVGQDYGYT
NA,13,TRBV7-3,TRBJ2-1,ASSLSHPPINEQF
NA,14,TRBV5-1,TRBJ2-1,ASSLVLALGYNEQF
NA,14,TRBV4-2,TRBJ2-7,ASSQDYRGGSYEQY
NA,13,TRBV7-6,TRBJ2-5,ASSLISFSQETQY
NA,10,TRBV5-4,TRBJ2-7,ASSLQGYEQY
TRBD1,11,TRBV25-1,TRBJ2-2,AAGTANTGELF
NA,13,TRBV9,TRBJ2-3,ASSPLGTTTDTQY
NA,12,TRBV9,TRBJ2-1,ASSVDPASHEQF
NA,12,TRBV6-5,TRBJ1-2,ASTLGRVNYGYT
NA,11,TRBV28,TRBJ2-7,ASSSPSSPEQY
NA,13,TRBV18,TRBJ1-5,ASSRGYVRNQPQH
TRBD1,13,TRBV7-9,TRBJ1-5,ASSLGQGESQPQH
TRBD2,12,TRBV30,TRBJ2-7,AWSGGLAGDEQY
TRBD2,14,TRBV7-8,TRBJ2-3,ASSLKTSGSPDTQY
TRBD1,12,TRBV5-1,TRBJ2-7,ASRNWTGVHEQY
NA,12,TRBV7-2,TRBJ1-4,ASSLQVINEKLF
NA,9,TRBV29-1,TRBJ2-1,SVSLMDEQF
NA,13,TRBV5-1,TRBJ2-5,ASSPGWQGGETQY
TRBD2,12,TRBV11-3,TRBJ2-3,ASSQGGPVDTQY
TRBD1,13,TRBV6-5,TRBJ1-5,ASSKQGRNNQPQH
NA,12,TRBV5-1,TRBJ1-1,ASSLVDRNTEAF
TRBD2,13,TRBV14,TRBJ2-1,ASSRPGTSGNEQF
NA,13,TRBV5-4,TRBJ2-7,ASSQKTTGTYEQY
NA,11,TRBV30,TRBJ2-2,AWSTANTGELF
TRBD2,13,TRBV7-7,TRBJ2-7,ASSLGTSGSYEQY
NA,11,TRBV10-2,TRBJ2-5,ASKGLLRETQY
NA,15,TRBV5-1,TRBJ2-3,ASSTATDSFLTDTQY
NA,12,TRBV29-1,TRBJ2-5,SVEGVRLGETQY
TRBD1,11,TRBV5-4,TRBJ2-7,ASTGTGQSEQY
NA,11,TRBV19,TRBJ1-1,ASSPTVNTEAF
NA,11,TRBV7-2,TRBJ1-4,ASSPGRQEKLF
TRBD1,14,TRBV9,TRBJ2-2,ASSVGGGQYTGELF
TRBD1,13,TRBV19,TRBJ2-5,ASSIGGTGKETQY
TRBD2,11,TRBV29-1,TRBJ2-7,SAVRGGLYEQY
NA,12,TRBV6-5,TRBJ1-2,ASSPGQINYGYT
TRBD1,13,TRBV5-4,TRBJ1-1,ASSFGDSRPTEAF
NA,11,TRBV7-9,TRBJ2-3,ASSLVGTDTQY
TRBD1,11,TRBV2,TRBJ2-1,ASSKGQGNEQF
NA,10,TRBV7-9,TRBJ1-4,ASSARDGALF